The source of this T cell receptor beta chain is a study of identical twins. General observations from the study: Low generation probability was overrepresented in out-of-frame alpha sequences shared by twins.

In its sample, this clonotype was seen a few times. What it binds is unknown. CDR3 length equals 16 residues. The J segment lost 0 bases and the V segment lost 4 bases, leaving 7 bases of the junction unmatched. Germline values: CDR1 LGHDT, CDR2 YNNKEL (reference sequence). TCRdb reprocessed the 5' RACE reads with MiXCR, giving one entry per CDR3 protein. The data contain 750,000 to 950,000 distinct CDR3 sequences, 10% to 15% of them singletons. The same data also went into a second study, on yellow fever vaccine responses in identical twins.

The sequenced material came from PBMCs. The V call is TRBV3-1, the J call TRBJ2-3; TRBD1 matches 7 bases. The sequence was obtained from a woman between 18 and 29 years old in good health. The CDR3 region has the DNA TGTGCCAGCAGCCTGGGGACAGACGCTAGCACAGATACGCAGTATTTT. This sequence encodes CASSLGTDASTDTQYF.